This T cell receptor beta chain was identified during a study of OX40 agonist ivuxolimab in advanced cancers. Study-level background: Ivuxolimab was a fully human IgG2 agonistic monoclonal antibody targeting the costimulatory receptor OX40 (CD134). Of the approximately 50 patients in dose escalation, approximately 20 had hepatocellular carcinoma, about 15 had melanoma, 9 had renal cell carcinoma and 9 had head and neck cancer. The point of sequencing TCRbeta in the periphery was to test whether ivuxolimab changed TCR sequence diversity and drove clonal T-cell expansion. Prior anti-PD-1, anti-PD-L1 or anti-CTLA-4 therapy was permitted, and checkpoint inhibitors had been received by roughly two fifths of dose-escalation patients. Intravenous ivuxolimab was administered to patients every 2 weeks at six dose levels: 0.01, 0.1, 0.3, 1.5, 3 and 10 mg/kg. The paper reports the monotherapy dose-escalation portion (N ≈ 50 patients) of the phase I ivuxolimab trial. Partial responses occurred in three dose-escalation patients, of whom one had hepatocellular carcinoma and two had cutaneous melanoma. In the dose-escalation cohort, roughly 82% of patients were male, and the mean age was roughly 60 years with a range of roughly 20 to 80. General findings and caveats noted by the study authors: At doses of 0.1 to 3.0 mg/kg, clonal expansion of both CD4+ and CD8+ T cells in blood was seen between baseline and week 6. Antigen specificity was not determined for the clonally expanded peripheral T cells. Partial responders in the 0.1-3.0 mg/kg groups had among the lowest normalized peripheral clonal expansion, especially among CD8+ T cells. After ivuxolimab, more expanded clones were found on average in CD8+ T cells than in CD4+ T cells. Low levels of normalized T-cell clonal expansion were also seen in some patients who did not respond.

V is cut by 4 bases and J by 4 bases, and the space between the germline ends is 11 bases. The CDR3 starts with the cysteine, ends with the phenylalanine, and has 13 residues. Only the CDR3 part of the read is kept: 39 bases, read in frame from the first base. The germline V gene supplies CDR1 SNHLY and CDR2 FYNNEI. Genomic DNA was extracted from sorted cells for sequencing of the TCRbeta CDR3 region. The immunoSEQ Assay was used to sequence the TCRbeta CDR3 regions. What TCRdb holds here is the immuneACCESS table cut down to in-frame rearrangements. Part of the clones is not present; checked against another copy, under half of the missing clones reflect an unresolved V gene, and the others are unexplained. The sample includes some 70,000 clones, with 70% to 90% observed a single time. Roughly 8.2% of the sample goes to the ten largest clones. Patients with a history of autoimmune disease or receiving systemic immunosuppression were excluded from the trial. Peripheral blood for TCR sequencing was collected from all dose cohorts at baseline, on cycle 4 day 1, and on cycle 7 day 1. Samples were obtained from an open-label, multicenter, first-in-human phase I dose-escalation trial of ivuxolimab. Adults with locally advanced or metastatic melanoma, renal cell, hepatocellular, or head and neck squamous cell carcinoma were enrolled in the trial. CD4+ and CD8+ T cells were sorted separately from peripheral blood before TCR sequencing.

Of note for this clone: Its antigen is unknown. Base qualities are not at hand, and no much larger clone is one base apart.

The sequence joins TRBV2 to TRBJ2-7; too little of a D gene remains to name it. The sequence came from an adult with an advanced solid tumor such as melanoma, head and neck, liver or kidney cancer. Sequencing was performed on CD4+ or CD8+ T cells sorted from blood, taken in a trial of the OX40 agonist ivuxolimab. CDR3 loop: CASSGLASYEQYF. Here is the DNA: TGTGCCAGCAGTGGGTTGGCCTCTTACGAGCAGTACTTC. Outside the CDR3, residues come from the reference TRBV2 and TRBJ2-7 proteins, so the full variable domain is: EPEVTQTPSHQVTQMGQEVILRCVPISNHLYFYWYRQILGQKVEFLVSFYNNEISEKSEIFDDQFSVERPDGSNFTLKIRSTKLEDSAMYFCASSGLASYEQYFGPGTRLTVT.